The 27 T cell receptor beta chains in this list originate from one sample, sequenced in a study of neoadjuvant anti-PD-1 for oral cavity cancer. TCRdb's table, derived via immunoSEQ multiplex PCR, lists solely in-frame clones and lacks some. The data show 9,000 to 10,000 clones, around three fifths seen once. The time point is: after neoadjuvant nivolumab, at surgical resection. Sequencing was performed on PBMCs, taken after nivolumab (anti-PD-1) treatment. These receptors came from a person aged 35-79 years with oral cavity squamous cell carcinoma.

In its sample, this clone was seen once. The chain couples TRBV10-1 to TRBJ2-3, with a weak D call TRBD1 (5 bases). CDR1 is WNHNN, CDR2 SYGVQD, per germline (reference sequence). V lost 6 bases, J lost 2 bases, and 18 bases lay in between. This CDR3 has 16 residues. The CDR3: CASSDRKTATTDTQYF. The CDR3, as DNA: TGCGCCAGCAGCGATAGAAAGACAGCTACCACAGATACGCAGTATTTT.

This clone was picked up one time. The J gene is TRBJ2-5, the V gene TRBV11-1, with 9 bases matching TRBD2. This CDR3 contains 15 residues. Trimming removed 3 bases from V and 2 bases from J; junction bases left unmatched: 4. CDR1 and CDR2 from the germline V gene are SGHAT and FQDESV (reference sequence). The CDR3 spells CASSLSSGAQETQYF. CDR3 nucleotide sequence: TGTGCCAGCAGCTTGTCTAGCGGGGCTCAAGAGACCCAGTACTTC.

A few counts support this clone. The chain recombines TRBV4-1 with TRBJ1-2; 11 bases align to TRBD1. This CDR3 is built from 15 residues. Trimming took 1 base from V and 5 from J; bases not matched to a gene: 3. Germline V lookup: CDR1 MGHRA, CDR2 YSYEKL. CDR3 DNA sequence: TGCGCCAGCAGCCAAGCCCGGGACAGGGGGTATGGCTACACCTTC. Its translation: CASSQARDRGYGYTF.

V is TRBV7-3 and J is TRBJ2-1; TRBD1 or TRBD2 may be the D gene (6 bases each). The CDR3 length is 13 residues. Trimming cost V 5 bases and J 5 bases, with 10 bases left between them. Germline V gene lookup returns CDR1 SGHTA and CDR2 FQGTGA. For the CDR3, the DNA is TGTGCCAGCAGCAAGGGGGGTAACAATGAGCAGTTCTTC. Its protein product is CASSKGGNNEQFF.

V usage is TRBV4-1 and J usage is TRBJ1-2, with 9 bases fitting TRBD1. V lost 3 bases to trimming and J lost 8 bases; unmatched junction nucleotides: 7. CDR1 is MGHRA, CDR2 YSYEKL, per germline. The CDR3 contains 14 residues. Here the CDR3 reads CASSHPQGAQGYTF. The DNA for the CDR3 is TGCGCCAGCAGCCACCCACAGGGGGCGCAAGGCTACACCTTC.

This clone has just one count. The chain carries TRBV12-5 and TRBJ2-6; 7 positions agree with TRBD1. From germline, CDR1 is LGHNT and CDR2 FRNRAP. With V trimmed by 0 bases and J by 2 bases, 4 bases remained unmatched. This CDR3 has 17 residues. In DNA, the CDR3 is TGTGCTAGTGGTTTGGTACAGGGGCTAACTGGGGCCAACGTCCTGACTTTC. This encodes CASGLVQGLTGANVLTF. Full variable domain (remainder filled in from reference TRBV12-5 and TRBJ2-6): DARVTQTPRHKVTEMGQEVTMRCQPILGHNTVFWYRQTMMQGLELLAYFRNRAPLDDSGMPKDRFSAEMPDATLATLKIQPSEPRDSAVYFCASGLVQGLTGANVLTFGAGSRLTVL.

The chain is built from TRBV6-4 and TRBJ2-3; D is unclear. Trimming cost V 4 bases and J 2 bases, with 7 bases left between them. The V gene's germline CDR1 is MRHNA and CDR2 SNTAGT. The CDR3 contains 13 residues. CDR3 DNA sequence: TGTGCCAGCAGTGCTGACCTCACAGATACGCAGTATTTT. Translated: CASSADLTDTQYF.

The chain couples TRBV14 to TRBJ2-5; 11 bases line up with TRBD2. V was pared by 4 bases and J by 3 bases, with 1 base of the junction left unmatched. There are 14 residues in the CDR3. Germline values: CDR1 SGHDN, CDR2 FVKESK. The CDR3, as DNA: TGTGCCAGCAGCCTACTAGCGGGGGAAGAGACCCAGTACTTC. This codes for CASSLLAGEETQYF.

The V gene is TRBV2, the J gene TRBJ2-3; 7 bases match TRBD2. The CDR3 is 14 residues long. Germline V gene lookup returns CDR1 SNHLY and CDR2 FYNNEI. The V and J ends lost 9 bases and 0 bases, in that order; junction bases with no gene match: 6. CDR3 nucleotides: TGTGCCAGTGCGCTAGCGGTTAGCACAGATACGCAGTATTTT. Protein product: CASALAVSTDTQYF.

This chain links TRBV30 with TRBJ2-5; D remains unclear. Between the trimmed V and J ends, which lost 2 bases and 4 bases, there was a span of 11 bases. The germline CDR1 and CDR2 sequences are GTSNPN and SVGIG (reference sequence). The CDR3 spans 13 residues. This CDR3 reads CAWSLERVETQYF. The CDR3 DNA reads TGTGCCTGGAGTCTGGAGCGCGTAGAGACCCAGTACTTC.

This rearrangement joins TRBV11-2 to TRBJ1-4; tentative D call: TRBD1 (5 bases). V was shortened by 5 bases and J by 4 bases, with 14 bases between the two germline ends. The CDR3 totals 15 residues. Germline V CDR1 and CDR2: SGHAT, FQNNGV. Here the CDR3 reads CASSQRWDFNEKLFF. The CDR3, as DNA: TGTGCCAGCAGCCAAAGATGGGACTTTAATGAAAAACTGTTTTTT.

V and J are TRBV19 and TRBJ2-1, with D possibly TRBD2 on 6 matching bases. V gave up 5 bases and J gave up 8 bases, with 7 bases separating them. This CDR3 comprises 11 residues. CDR1 is LNHDA and CDR2 is SQIVND in the germline V gene (reference sequence). CDR3 nucleotides: TGTGCCAGTAGTTCTAGCGATGAGCAGTTCTTC. Protein sequence: CASSSSDEQFF.

The V gene is TRBV11-2, the J gene TRBJ1-4; no definite D call. CDR3 length equals 14 residues. Germline V gives CDR1 SGHAT, CDR2 FQNNGV. Trimming took 5 bases from V and 5 from J, leaving 12 bases between them. DNA of the CDR3: TGTGCCAGCAGCCCTTCCGTCTTGAATGAAAAACTGTTTTTT. The encoded protein is CASSPSVLNEKLFF.

The V call is TRBV7-3, the J call TRBJ2-5; D may correspond to TRBD1 or TRBD2 (5 bases each). CDR3 size: 15 residues. V dropped 5 bases and J dropped 1 base, with 14 bases sitting between them. CDR1 and CDR2 from the germline V gene are SGHTA and FQGTGA. This CDR3 is CASSTSGRSQETQYF. The CDR3 nucleotides are TGTGCCAGCAGCACTTCGGGACGCAGCCAAGAGACCCAGTACTTC.

This clone was observed a handful of times. The chain employs TRBV9 and TRBJ2-5; 7 nucleotides align to TRBD2. The germline gives CDR1 SGDLS, CDR2 YYNGEE. The CDR3 is 15 residues long. The ends lost 4 bases at V and 5 bases at J; junction bases unmatched: 11. CDR3 region: CASSPSRGGWETQYF. CDR3 nucleotide sequence: TGTGCCAGCAGCCCCTCAAGGGGAGGGTGGGAGACCCAGTACTTC.

The chain couples TRBV27 to TRBJ2-1; 11 positions agree with TRBD2. V trimming: 1 base; J trimming: 0 bases; junction bases outside the gene matches: 11. CDR3 length: 20 amino acids. CDR1 is MNHEY and CDR2 is SMNVEV in the germline V gene (reference sequence). This CDR3 is CASSLLRLAGGQSSYNEQFF. In DNA form, the CDR3 reads TGTGCCAGCAGTTTATTAAGGCTAGCGGGAGGCCAAAGCTCCTACAATGAGCAGTTCTTC.

The chain recombines TRBV5-4 with TRBJ2-7, with a weak D call TRBD2 (5 bases). The CDR3 consists of 14 residues. V dropped 2 bases and J dropped 2 bases, with 11 bases sitting between them. Germline assignment: CDR1 SGHNT and CDR2 YYREEE (reference sequence). The CDR3 DNA follows: TGTGCCAGCAGCTTTTCACGAGGGACCTACGAGCAGTACTTC. As protein: CASSFSRGTYEQYF.

The chain links TRBV6-1 to TRBJ1-2, with TRBD1 matching 7 bases. Germline CDR1 and CDR2: MNHNS and SASEGT. V lost 2 bases, J lost 8 bases, and 5 bases stayed unmatched. This CDR3 is built from 13 residues. The CDR3 sequence is CASSETGVGGYTF. The CDR3 nucleotides read TGTGCCAGCAGTGAAACAGGGGTGGGAGGCTACACCTTC.

Only one count was recorded for this clone. The chain carries TRBV5-1 and TRBJ1-1; no reliable D call. The CDR3 length is 13 residues. Trimming took 2 bases from V and 11 from J, leaving 16 bases between them. In germline, CDR1 is SGHRS, CDR2 YFSETQ. The CDR3 bases are TGCGCCAGCAGCTTATCGCCGGAACGTGGCGCTTTCTTT. Translation gives CASSLSPERGAFF.

This clone was detected only a few times. V is TRBV7-9 and J is TRBJ1-2; no firm D call. This CDR3 has 10 residues. V lost 5 bases to trimming and J lost 13 bases, with 11 bases between them. Germline lookup yields CDR1 SEHNR and CDR2 FQNEAQ (reference sequence). CDR3 nucleotides: TGTGCCAGCAGCCACCCCCTCCCCACCTTC. Translated: CASSHPLPTF.

The genes are TRBV19 and TRBJ2-3; D gene ambiguous. The CDR3 sequence is 16 residues long. CDR1 LNHDA and CDR2 SQIVND come from the germline V gene (reference sequence). Deletions cut 2 bases from V and 0 bases from J, with 12 bases between. The CDR3 DNA reads as TGTGCCAGTAGTATAAGCGCCGTTTCTAGCACAGATACGCAGTATTTT. Residues: CASSISAVSSTDTQYF.

The genes are TRBV5-1 and TRBJ2-2; weak D call: TRBD1 (6 bases). Germline V lookup: CDR1 SGHRS, CDR2 YFSETQ. The CDR3 totals 15 residues. The germline V and J ends were trimmed by 7 bases and 6 bases, with 19 bases remaining between them. CDR3 loop: CASRRQGGDAGELFF. In nucleotides, the CDR3 is TGCGCCAGCCGCCGCCAAGGGGGAGACGCCGGGGAGCTGTTTTTT.

The rearrangement uses TRBV7-9 and TRBJ1-2, with a possible D match to TRBD1 (5 bases). CDR1 SEHNR and CDR2 FQNEAQ come from the germline V gene (reference sequence). CDR3 size: 16 residues. Trimming took 5 bases from V and 3 from J, leaving 19 bases between them. CDR3 protein: CASSLGGRGKHYGYTF. DNA for the CDR3: TGTGCCAGCAGCCTCGGGGGGAGGGGAAAGCACTATGGCTACACCTTC.

The chain links TRBV5-1 to TRBJ2-5; D is possibly TRBD2 (6 bases). V lost 4 bases to trimming and J lost 5 bases, with 12 bases between them. Germline-derived CDR1 and CDR2 are SGHRS and YFSETQ. The CDR3 is made up of 13 amino acids. CDR3 region: CASSGTSLETQYF. CDR3 sequence (DNA): TGCGCCAGCAGCGGTACTAGCTTGGAGACCCAGTACTTC.

This clone was observed once. The V gene is TRBV4-1, the J gene TRBJ1-2; D is ambiguous. The CDR3 totals 15 residues. Per germline, CDR1 MGHRA and CDR2 YSYEKL. Trimming removed 3 bases at V and 4 bases at J, with 15 bases between. The CDR3 sequence is CASSQSQQQSYGYTF. CDR3 DNA: TGCGCCAGCAGCCAGAGCCAACAGCAAAGCTATGGCTACACCTTC.

This sequence joins TRBV9 and TRBJ2-5; D is ambiguous. This CDR3 region has 13 residues. CDR1 SGDLS and CDR2 YYNGEE come from the germline V gene. V was shortened by 3 bases and J by 5 bases, with 11 bases between the two germline ends. CDR3 bases: TGTGCCAGCAGCGCCCGTCAAGGCGAGACCCAGTACTTC. Translating gives CASSARQGETQYF.

The chain recombines TRBV19 with TRBJ2-3; 10 bases agree with TRBD2. CDR3 length: 17 residues. V shed 7 bases, J shed 2 bases, and the junction held 12 bases outside the gene matches. CDR1 is LNHDA and CDR2 is SQIVND in the germline V gene (reference sequence). CDR3 residues: CASNPGSGRALTDTQYF. CDR3 DNA: TGTGCCAGTAACCCGGGGAGCGGGAGGGCCCTCACAGATACGCAGTATTTT.